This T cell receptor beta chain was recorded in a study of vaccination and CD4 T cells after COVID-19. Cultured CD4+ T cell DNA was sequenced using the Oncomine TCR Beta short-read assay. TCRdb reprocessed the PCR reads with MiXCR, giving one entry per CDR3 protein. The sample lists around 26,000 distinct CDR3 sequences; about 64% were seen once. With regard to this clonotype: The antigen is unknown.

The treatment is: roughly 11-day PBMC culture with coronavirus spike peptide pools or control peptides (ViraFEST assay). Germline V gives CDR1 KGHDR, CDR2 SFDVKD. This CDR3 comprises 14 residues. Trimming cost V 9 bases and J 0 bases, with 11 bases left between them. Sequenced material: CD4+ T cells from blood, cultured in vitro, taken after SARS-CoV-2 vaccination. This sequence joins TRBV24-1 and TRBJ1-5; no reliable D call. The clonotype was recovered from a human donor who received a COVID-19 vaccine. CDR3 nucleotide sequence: TGTGCCACCGGGTCAGGAAATAGCAATCAGCCCCAGCATTTT. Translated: CATGSGNSNQPQHF.